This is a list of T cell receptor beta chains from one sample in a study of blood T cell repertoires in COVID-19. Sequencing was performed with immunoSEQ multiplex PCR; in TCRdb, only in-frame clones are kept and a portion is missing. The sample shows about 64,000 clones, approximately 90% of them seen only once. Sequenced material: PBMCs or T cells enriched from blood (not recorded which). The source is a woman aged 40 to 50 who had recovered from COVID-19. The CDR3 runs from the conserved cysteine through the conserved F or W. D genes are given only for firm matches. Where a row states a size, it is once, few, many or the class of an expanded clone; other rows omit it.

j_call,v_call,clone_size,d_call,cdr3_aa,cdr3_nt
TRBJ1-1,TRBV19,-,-,CASTVNLNTEAFF,TGTGCCAGTACCGTTAACTTGAACACTGAAGCTTTCTTT
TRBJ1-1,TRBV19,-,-,CASSQDLNTEAFF,TGTGCCAGTAGTCAGGATTTGAACACTGAAGCTTTCTTT
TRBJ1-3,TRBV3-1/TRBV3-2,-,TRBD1,CASGTGSPGNTIYF,TGTGCCAGCGGGACAGGGTCACCTGGAAACACCATATATTTT
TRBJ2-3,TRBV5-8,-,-,CASSRGTVSTDTQYF,TGTGCCAGCAGCCGCGGGACCGTAAGCACAGATACGCAGTATTTT
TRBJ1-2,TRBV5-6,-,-,CASSLGDRGYGYTF,TGTGCCAGCAGCTTGGGCGATCGAGGCTATGGCTACACCTTC
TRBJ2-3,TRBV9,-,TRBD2,CASSREGSSTDTQYF,TGTGCCAGCAGCAGGGAGGGGAGTAGCACAGATACGCAGTATTTT
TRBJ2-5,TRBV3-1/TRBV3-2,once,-,CASSTVGGLQETQYF,TGTGCCAGCAGCACCGTTGGAGGGCTACAAGAGACCCAGTACTTC
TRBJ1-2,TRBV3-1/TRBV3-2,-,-,CASSQTTHYGYTF,TGTGCCAGCAGCCAGACAACGCACTATGGCTACACCTTC
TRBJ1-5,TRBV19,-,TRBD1,CASSAGTGGLYSNQPQHF,TGTGCCAGTAGTGCCGGGACAGGGGGCCTATATAGCAATCAGCCCCAGCATTTT
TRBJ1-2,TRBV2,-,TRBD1,CASRPHPQGQGAMVLNYGYTF,TGTGCCAGCAGGCCGCACCCCCAGGGACAGGGGGCTATGGTTCTTAACTATGGCTACACCTTC
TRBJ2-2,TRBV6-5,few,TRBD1,CASSYSQGANTGELFF,TGTGCCAGCAGTTACTCTCAGGGGGCAAACACCGGGGAGCTGTTTTTT
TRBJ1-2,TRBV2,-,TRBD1,CASRDGQGAGYGYTF,TGTGCCAGCAGGGATGGACAGGGGGCGGGGTATGGCTACACCTTC
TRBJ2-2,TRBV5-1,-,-,CASSQQGTGELFF,TGCGCCAGCAGCCAGCAGGGAACCGGGGAGCTGTTTTTT
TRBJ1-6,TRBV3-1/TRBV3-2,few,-,CASSRDLGHQASPLHF,TGTGCCAGCAGCCGCGATTTGGGACACCAGGCTTCACCCCTCCACTTT
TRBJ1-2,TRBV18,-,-,CASSPGGGDYGYTF,TGTGCCAGCTCACCGGGTGGAGGTGACTATGGCTACACCTTC
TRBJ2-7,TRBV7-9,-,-,CASSLPPGYEQYF,TGTGCCAGCAGCTTACCCCCCGGGTACGAGCAGTACTTC
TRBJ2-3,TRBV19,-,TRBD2,CASSLSGDTDTQYF,TGTGCCAGTAGTCTTAGCGGGGACACAGATACGCAGTATTTT
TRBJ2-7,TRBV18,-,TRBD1,CASSHRDRDEQYF,TGTGCCAGCTCGCACCGGGACAGGGACGAGCAGTACTTC
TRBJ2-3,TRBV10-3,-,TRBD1,CAISERDRGPDTQYF,TGTGCCATCAGTGAAAGGGACAGGGGGCCAGATACGCAGTATTTT
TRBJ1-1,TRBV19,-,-,CASRELAQGWEAFF,TGTGCCAGTAGGGAACTCGCACAGGGCTGGGAAGCTTTCTTT
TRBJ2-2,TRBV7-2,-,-,CASSLEQGRAGELFF,TGTGCCAGCAGCTTAGAACAGGGAAGGGCCGGGGAGCTGTTTTTT
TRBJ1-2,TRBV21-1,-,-,CASSKARVRGNYGYTF,TGTGCCAGCAGCAAAGCCAGAGTCCGGGGGAACTATGGCTACACCTTC
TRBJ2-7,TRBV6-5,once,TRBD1,CASSSRTGSSYEQYF,TGTGCCAGCAGTTCCCGGACAGGGAGCTCCTACGAGCAGTACTTC
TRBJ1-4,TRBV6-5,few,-,CASSRGWTNEKLFF,TGTGCCAGCAGTAGGGGTTGGACTAATGAAAAACTGTTTTTT
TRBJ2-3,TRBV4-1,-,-,CASKTHGSGQGNTDTQYF,TGCGCCAGCAAAACTCACGGCTCGGGGCAGGGGAACACAGATACGCAGTATTTT
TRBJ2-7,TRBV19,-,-,CASSIARGQREQYF,TGTGCCAGTAGTATCGCCAGGGGCCAGCGGGAGCAGTACTTC
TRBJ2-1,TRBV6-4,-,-,CASSDSQRSSYNEQFF,TGTGCCAGCAGTGACTCCCAGCGGAGCTCCTACAATGAGCAGTTCTTC
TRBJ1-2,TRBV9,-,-,CASSVEGRGSYGYTF,TGTGCCAGCAGCGTAGAGGGCAGAGGGAGCTATGGCTACACCTTC
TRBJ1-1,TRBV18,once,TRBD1,CASSPRGGGTALNTEAFF,TGTGCCAGCTCACCACGAGGCGGGGGGACAGCACTGAACACTGAAGCTTTCTTT
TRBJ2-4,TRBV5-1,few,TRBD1,CASSPTGLGDIQYF,TGCGCCAGCAGCCCGACAGGGTTGGGGGACATTCAGTACTTC
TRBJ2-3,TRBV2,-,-,CASRKSESPDTQYF,TGTGCCAGCAGAAAATCGGAGAGCCCAGATACGCAGTATTTT
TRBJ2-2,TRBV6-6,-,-,CASSPTNTGELFF,TGTGCCAGCAGTCCAACTAATACCGGGGAGCTGTTTTTT
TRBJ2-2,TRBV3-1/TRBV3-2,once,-,CASSQGGRTGELFF,TGTGCCAGCAGCCAAGGGGGGCGCACCGGGGAGCTGTTTTTT
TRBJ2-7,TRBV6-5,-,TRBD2,CASKPSGEWYEQYF,TGTGCCAGCAAACCTAGCGGGGAATGGTACGAGCAGTACTTC
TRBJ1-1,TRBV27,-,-,CASRRNRPNTEAFF,TGTGCCAGCAGAAGAAACAGACCAAACACTGAAGCTTTCTTT
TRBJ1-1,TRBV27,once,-,CASSGLGGGVKTEAFF,TGTGCCAGCAGTGGACTCGGCGGTGGGGTTAAAACTGAAGCTTTCTTT
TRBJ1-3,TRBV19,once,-,CASHFPGSGNTIYF,TGTGCCAGTCACTTCCCGGGGTCTGGAAACACCATATATTTT
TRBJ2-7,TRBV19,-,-,CASSIGSANTYEQYF,TGTGCCAGTAGTATAGGAAGTGCAAACACCTACGAGCAGTACTTC
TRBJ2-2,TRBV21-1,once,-,CASSTPGDRGPFMGGRSTGELFF,TGTGCCAGCAGCACCCCTGGGGACAGGGGGCCTTTCATGGGGGGTAGGTCCACCGGGGAGCTGTTTTTT
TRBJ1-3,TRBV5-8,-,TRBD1,CASSIQGAGGDTIYF,TGTGCCAGCAGCATACAGGGGGCCGGAGGGGACACCATATATTTT
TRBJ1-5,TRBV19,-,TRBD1,CASREYRDRGLRGNQPQHF,TGTGCCAGTAGAGAGTACCGGGACAGGGGGCTGAGGGGCAATCAGCCCCAGCATTTT
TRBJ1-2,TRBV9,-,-,CASGAGSAGYTF,TGTGCCAGCGGGGCAGGGTCGGCTGGCTACACCTTC
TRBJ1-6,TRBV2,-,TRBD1,CASSVSTGNNSPLHF,TGTGCCAGCAGTGTTTCGACAGGGAATAATTCACCCCTCCACTTT
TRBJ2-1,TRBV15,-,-,CATSRSPDNPNEQFF,TGTGCCACCAGCAGATCCCCGGACAACCCCAATGAGCAGTTCTTC
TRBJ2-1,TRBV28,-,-,CASSLSLGREAYNEQFF,TGTGCCAGCAGTTTATCCTTAGGCAGGGAGGCCTACAATGAGCAGTTCTTC